This T cell receptor (beta chain) was recovered during a study of T cell responses to AZD1222 COVID-19 vaccine (dated by TCRdb to about 2021). In the study overall: AZD1222 recipients given second doses at about 4 weeks or at about 12 weeks were pooled, since spike-specific TCR depth and breadth were not found to differ between the two schedules. A total of 230 or so trial participants underwent TCR sequencing, of whom 207 received two doses of AZD1222 and some 25 received two doses of the MenACWY control vaccine. Trial participants were enrolled by age into 18-55, 56-69 and 70-plus year subgroups, with around 140, 26 and 57 TCR-sequenced participants respectively. What the authors observed across the whole study: After two AZD1222 doses, both the breadth and the depth of spike-specific TCRs were significantly higher than at day 0 and than in MenACWY recipients. Conclusions about previously exposed vaccinees are limited because only a handful of AZD1222 recipients were SARS-CoV-2 seropositive at baseline. CD4 TCRs associated with the vaccine covered the entire spike protein, and the dominant responses were in regions 160-218 and 743-854. Reportedly, almost half of the unique spike-specific TCRs recognized epitopes lying outside the regions that are mutated in the B.1.351 and B.1.1.7 variants. Participants were mostly white British, with more females than males. The authors suggested clonal diversity may have been underestimated. The 56-69-year group was small, and its depth increase did not reach significance, likely because of low power. Because no day 14 peak-response samples were available, the repertoires could be characterized only after the peak T cell response.

For this clone: Its specific antigen is unknown. No much larger clone is present one base from it, and per-base qualities are unavailable.

The label giving this sample's time point can be read as: baseline before first vaccination. Vaccinee samples came from UK trials COV001 and COV002, including a single-blind randomized controlled phase 2/3 trial of AZD1222 (ChAdOx1 nCoV-19) in healthy adults. For TCRbeta chain sequencing, PBMC samples from trial participants were taken at day 0 and at day 28 after the second dose. The CDR3 regions of human TCRbeta chains were analyzed by immunosequencing. The authors' pipeline ran thus. TCRs in the repertoires were matched against a reference library of SARS-CoV-2-specific TCRs that had been generated with the MIRA antigen-specificity platform. Breadth was defined as the fraction of unique TCRs that were SARS-CoV-2-associated. Depth was defined as the fraction of total T cells that were SARS-CoV-2-associated. Each spike-specific TCR was assigned to its reactive spike region and to a CD4 or CD8 class using the MIRA data. Log10-transformed breadth and depth values were compared by one-way ANOVA with Sidak's multiple comparisons tests. TCRdb obtained this table from immuneACCESS and retained in-frame rearrangements with V and J assigned. These tables miss some clones; where compared with another copy, unresolved V genes account for less than half of the shortfall, and the remainder is unexplained. Clone size and the V and J calls come from that table; the DNA yielded D and trimming. The sample table records about 140,000 clones; approximately 88% of these occur just once. Under 3.5% of the sample comes from the top ten.

This material consisted of peripheral blood, taken on day 0 of AZD1222 vaccination. The receptor comes from an adult in good health.

The sequenced DNA is TGTGCCAGCAGTTTGATAGACAGGGGAAATGAGCAGTTCTTC. This encodes CASSLIDRGNEQFF. The sequence joins TRBV28 to TRBJ2-1; 8 bases in the junction line up with TRBD1. The CDR3 has 14 amino acids, counting the end cysteine and phenylalanine. The sequence is cut down to CDR3 DNA, 42 bases in frame from base 1. For CDR1 and CDR2, the germline V gene lists MDHEN and SYDVKM. The V end gives up 3 bases and the J end 7 bases, leaving 5 bases in the junction not matched to a gene. The full variable domain, completed from the reference TRBV28 and TRBJ2-1 proteins outside the CDR3, reads DVKVTQSSRYLVKRTGEKVFLECVQDMDHENMFWYRQDPGLGLRLIYFSYDVKMKEKGDIPEGYSVSREKKERFSLILESASTNQTSMYLCASSLIDRGNEQFFGPGTRLTVL.